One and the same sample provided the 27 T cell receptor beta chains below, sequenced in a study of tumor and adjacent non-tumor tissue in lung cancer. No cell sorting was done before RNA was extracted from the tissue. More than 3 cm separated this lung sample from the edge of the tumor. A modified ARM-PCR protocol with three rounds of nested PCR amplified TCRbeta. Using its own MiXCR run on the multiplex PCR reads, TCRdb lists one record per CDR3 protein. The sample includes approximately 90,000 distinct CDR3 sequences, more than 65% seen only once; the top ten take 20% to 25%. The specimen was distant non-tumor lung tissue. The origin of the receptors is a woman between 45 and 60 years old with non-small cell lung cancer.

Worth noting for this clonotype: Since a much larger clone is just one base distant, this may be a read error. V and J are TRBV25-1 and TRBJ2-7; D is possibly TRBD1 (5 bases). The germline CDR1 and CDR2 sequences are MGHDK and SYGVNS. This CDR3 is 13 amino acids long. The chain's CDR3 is CASTETGPYEQYF. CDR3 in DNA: TGTGCCAGCACTGAAACAGGCCCCTACGAGCAGTACTTC.

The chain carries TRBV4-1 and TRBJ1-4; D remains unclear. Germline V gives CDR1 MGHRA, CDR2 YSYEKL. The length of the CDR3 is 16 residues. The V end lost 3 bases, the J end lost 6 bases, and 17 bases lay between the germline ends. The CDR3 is CASSQDMQSSDEKLFF. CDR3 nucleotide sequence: TGCGCCAGCAGCCAGGATATGCAGTCCTCTGATGAAAAACTGTTTTTT.

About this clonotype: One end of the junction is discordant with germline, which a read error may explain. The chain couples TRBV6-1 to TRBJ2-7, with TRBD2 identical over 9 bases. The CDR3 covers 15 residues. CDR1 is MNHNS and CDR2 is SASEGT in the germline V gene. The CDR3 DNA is TGTGCCAACAGTATAATAGCGGGAGCGGACTACGAGCAGTATTTC. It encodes CANSIIAGADYEQYF.

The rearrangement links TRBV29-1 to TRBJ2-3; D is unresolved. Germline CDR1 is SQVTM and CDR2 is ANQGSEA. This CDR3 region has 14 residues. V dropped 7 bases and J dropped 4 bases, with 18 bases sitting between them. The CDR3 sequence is CSALTRANSDTQYF. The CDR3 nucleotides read TGCAGCGCCCTGACAAGGGCTAATTCAGATACGCAGTATTTT.

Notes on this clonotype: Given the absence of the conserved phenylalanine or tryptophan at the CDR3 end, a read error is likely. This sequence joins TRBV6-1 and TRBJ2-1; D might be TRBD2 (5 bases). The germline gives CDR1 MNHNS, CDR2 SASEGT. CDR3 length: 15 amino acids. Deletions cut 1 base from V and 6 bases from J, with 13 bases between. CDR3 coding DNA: TGTGCCAGCAGTGAAGGGGTAGCGTGTGGCAATGAGCAGTTCATC. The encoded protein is CASSEGVACGNEQFI.

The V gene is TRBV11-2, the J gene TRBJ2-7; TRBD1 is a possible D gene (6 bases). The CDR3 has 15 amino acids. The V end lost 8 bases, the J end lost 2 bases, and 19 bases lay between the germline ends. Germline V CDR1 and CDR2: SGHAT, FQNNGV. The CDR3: CASCTGRGRTYEQYF. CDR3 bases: TGTGCCAGCTGCACAGGGAGAGGGCGCACCTACGAGCAGTACTTC.

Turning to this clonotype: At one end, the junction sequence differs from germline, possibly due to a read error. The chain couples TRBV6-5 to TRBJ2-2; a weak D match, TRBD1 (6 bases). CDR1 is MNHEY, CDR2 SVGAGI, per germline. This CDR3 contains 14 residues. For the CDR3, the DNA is TGTGCCAGCAGAACAGGGCTCCAGGCCGTGGAGCTATTTTTT. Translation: CASRTGLQAVELFF.

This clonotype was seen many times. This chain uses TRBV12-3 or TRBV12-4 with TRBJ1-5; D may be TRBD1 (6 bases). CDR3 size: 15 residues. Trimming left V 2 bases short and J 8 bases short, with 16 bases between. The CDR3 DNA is TGTGCCAGCAGTTTAACCCAGGGGAGAGGAGAGCCCCAGCATTTT. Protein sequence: CASSLTQGRGEPQHF.

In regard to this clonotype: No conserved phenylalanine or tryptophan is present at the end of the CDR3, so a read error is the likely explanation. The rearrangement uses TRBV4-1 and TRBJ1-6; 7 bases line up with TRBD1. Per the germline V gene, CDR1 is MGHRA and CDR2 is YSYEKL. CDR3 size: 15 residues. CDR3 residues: CASSRQGGDNSSLHL. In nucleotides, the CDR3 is TGCGCCAGCAGCCGACAGGGAGGCGATAATTCATCCCTCCACTTA.

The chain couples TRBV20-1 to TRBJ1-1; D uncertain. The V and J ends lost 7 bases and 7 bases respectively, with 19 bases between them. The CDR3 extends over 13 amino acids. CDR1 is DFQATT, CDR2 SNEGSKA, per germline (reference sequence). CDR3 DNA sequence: TGCAGTGTCCCCGTCGGGCGTTCGGTTGAAGCTTTCTTT. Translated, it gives CSVPVGRSVEAFF.

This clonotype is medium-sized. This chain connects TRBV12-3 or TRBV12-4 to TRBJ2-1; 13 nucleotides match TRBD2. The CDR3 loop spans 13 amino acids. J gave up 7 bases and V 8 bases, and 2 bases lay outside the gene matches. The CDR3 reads CASGGLAGNEQFF. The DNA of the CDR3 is TGTGCCAGCGGGGGACTAGCGGGGAATGAGCAGTTCTTC.

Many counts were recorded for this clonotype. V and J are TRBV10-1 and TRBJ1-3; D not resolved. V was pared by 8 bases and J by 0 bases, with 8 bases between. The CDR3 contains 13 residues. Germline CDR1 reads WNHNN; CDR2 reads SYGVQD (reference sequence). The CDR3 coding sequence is TGCGCCAGCCCAGAGTCCTCTGGAAACACCATATATTTT. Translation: CASPESSGNTIYF.

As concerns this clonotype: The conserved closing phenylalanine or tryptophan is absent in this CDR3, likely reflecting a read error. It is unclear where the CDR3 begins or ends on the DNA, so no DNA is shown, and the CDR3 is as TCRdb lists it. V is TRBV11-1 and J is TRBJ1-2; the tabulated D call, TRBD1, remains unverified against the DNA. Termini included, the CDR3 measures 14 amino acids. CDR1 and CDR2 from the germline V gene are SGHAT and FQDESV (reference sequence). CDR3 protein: CVSSLTTDYYGCTI.

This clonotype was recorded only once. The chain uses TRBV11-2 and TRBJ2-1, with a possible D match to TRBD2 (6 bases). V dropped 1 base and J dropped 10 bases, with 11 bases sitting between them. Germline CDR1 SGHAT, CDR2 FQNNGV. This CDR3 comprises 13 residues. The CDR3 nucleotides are TGTGCCAGCAGCTTAGTGGATAGCGGAGAGCAGTTCTTC. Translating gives CASSLVDSGEQFF. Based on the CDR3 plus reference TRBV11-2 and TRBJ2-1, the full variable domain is EAGVAQSPRYKIIEKRQSVAFWCNPISGHATLYWYQQILGQGPKLLIQFQNNGVVDDSQLPKDRFSAERLKGVDSTLKIQPAKLEDSAVYLCASSLVDSGEQFFGPGTRLTVL.

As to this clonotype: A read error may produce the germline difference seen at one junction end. The DNA for the CDR3 is TGCGCCACCCGACACTCATATATGCAGTACTTT. This sequence encodes CATRHSYMQYF. The chain recombines TRBV10-2 with TRBJ2-3, with no clear D. Per germline, CDR1 WSHSY and CDR2 SAAADI. The CDR3 runs to 11 residues.

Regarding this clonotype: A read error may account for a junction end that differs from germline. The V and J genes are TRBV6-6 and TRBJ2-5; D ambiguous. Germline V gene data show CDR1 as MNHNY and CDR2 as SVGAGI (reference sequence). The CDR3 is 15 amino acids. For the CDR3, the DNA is TGTGCCAGCAGTTACGGCGGCAGCAATCAAGAGACCCTGTACTTC. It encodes CASSYGGSNQETLYF.

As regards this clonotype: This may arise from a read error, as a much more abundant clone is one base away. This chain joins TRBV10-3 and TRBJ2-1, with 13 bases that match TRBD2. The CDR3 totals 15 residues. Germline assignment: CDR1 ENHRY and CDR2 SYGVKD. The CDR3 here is CAISPGLAGDYERFF. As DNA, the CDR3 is TGTGCCATCAGTCCTGGACTAGCGGGAGACTATGAGCGGTTCTTC.

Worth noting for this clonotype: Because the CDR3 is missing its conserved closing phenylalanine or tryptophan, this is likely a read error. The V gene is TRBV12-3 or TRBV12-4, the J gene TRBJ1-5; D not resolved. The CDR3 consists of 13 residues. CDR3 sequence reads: CASSQNSNKPQHL. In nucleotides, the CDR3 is TGTGCCAGCAGTCAGAATAGCAATAAGCCCCAGCATTTG.

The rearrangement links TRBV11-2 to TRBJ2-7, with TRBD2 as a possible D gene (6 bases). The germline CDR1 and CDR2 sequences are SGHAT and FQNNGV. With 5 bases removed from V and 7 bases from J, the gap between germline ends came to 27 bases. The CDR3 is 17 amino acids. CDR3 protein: CASSPRTCGGALWEQYF. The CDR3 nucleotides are TGTGCCAGCAGCCCCCGGACTTGCGGAGGGGCATTGTGGGAGCAGTACTTC.

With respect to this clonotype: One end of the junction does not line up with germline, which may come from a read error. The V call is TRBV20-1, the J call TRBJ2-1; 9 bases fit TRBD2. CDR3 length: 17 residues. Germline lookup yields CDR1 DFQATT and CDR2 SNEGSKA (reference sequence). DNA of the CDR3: TGCAGTGCTAGAGGTGTCCACGCGCGGGAGGGCCTGAATGGGCAGTTCTTC. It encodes CSARGVHAREGLNGQFF.

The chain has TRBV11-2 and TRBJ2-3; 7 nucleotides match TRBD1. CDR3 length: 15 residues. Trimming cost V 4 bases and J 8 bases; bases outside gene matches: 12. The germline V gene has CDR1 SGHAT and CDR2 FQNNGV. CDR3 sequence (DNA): TGTGCCAGCAGCTCAGGGGGAAGGTCCCCAGTTACGCAGTATTTT. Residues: CASSSGGRSPVTQYF.

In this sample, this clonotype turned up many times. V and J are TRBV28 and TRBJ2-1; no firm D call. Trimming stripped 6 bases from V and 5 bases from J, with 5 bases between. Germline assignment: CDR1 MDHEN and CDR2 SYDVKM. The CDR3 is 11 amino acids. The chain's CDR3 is CASREDNEQFF. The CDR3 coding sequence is TGTGCCAGCAGGGAAGACAATGAGCAGTTCTTC.

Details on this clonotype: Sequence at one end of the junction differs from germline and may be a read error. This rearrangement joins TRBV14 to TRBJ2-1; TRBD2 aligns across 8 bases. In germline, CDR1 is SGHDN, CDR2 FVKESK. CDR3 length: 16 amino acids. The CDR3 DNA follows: TGTGTCAGCAGCCAAGCAATCGGGAGGGTGAACAATGAGCAGTTCTTC. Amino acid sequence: CVSSQAIGRVNNEQFF. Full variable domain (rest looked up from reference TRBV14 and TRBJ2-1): EAGVTQFPSHSVIEKGQTVTLRCDPISGHDNLYWYRRVMGKEIKFLLHFVKESKQDESGMPNNRFLAERTGGTYSTLKVQPAELEDSGVYFCVSSQAIGRVNNEQFFGPGTRLTVL.

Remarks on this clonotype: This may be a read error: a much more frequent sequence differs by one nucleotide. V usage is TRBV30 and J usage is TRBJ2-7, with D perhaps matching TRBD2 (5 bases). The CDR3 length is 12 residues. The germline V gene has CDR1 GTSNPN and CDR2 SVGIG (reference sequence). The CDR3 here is CTWSVSGYEQYF. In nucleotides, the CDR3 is TGTACCTGGAGTGTGAGCGGCTACGAGCAGTACTTC.

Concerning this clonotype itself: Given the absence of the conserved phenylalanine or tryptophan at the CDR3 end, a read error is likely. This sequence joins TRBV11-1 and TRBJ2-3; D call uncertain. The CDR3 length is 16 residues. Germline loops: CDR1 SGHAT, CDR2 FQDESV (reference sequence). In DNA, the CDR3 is TGTGCCAGCAGCTTAGTTTCGTCAGAGGTAACAGATACACAGTATTAT. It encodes CASSLVSSEVTDTQYY.

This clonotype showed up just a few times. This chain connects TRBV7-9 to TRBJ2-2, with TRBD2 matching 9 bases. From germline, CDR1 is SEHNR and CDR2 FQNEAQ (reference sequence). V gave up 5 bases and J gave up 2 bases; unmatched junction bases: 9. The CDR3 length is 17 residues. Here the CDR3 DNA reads TGTGCCAGCAGCCGTTATAGCGGGGGTCTCAACACCGGGGAGCTGTTTTTT. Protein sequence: CASSRYSGGLNTGELFF.

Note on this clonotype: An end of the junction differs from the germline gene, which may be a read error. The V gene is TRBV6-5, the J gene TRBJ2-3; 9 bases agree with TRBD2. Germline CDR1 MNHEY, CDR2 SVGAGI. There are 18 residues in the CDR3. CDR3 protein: CACSHERGGRATTNTQYF. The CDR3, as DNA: TGTGCCTGCAGCCATGAAAGGGGCGGGAGGGCCACCACAAATACGCAGTATTTT.